These 18 T cell receptor beta chains came from one sample sequenced in a study of cytomegalovirus exposure and HLA in healthy donors listed by TCRdb under 2017. The library was made by the immunoSEQ multiplex PCR assay. The multiplex PCR relied on a mix of 60 forward primers for TCR Vbeta segments and 13 reverse primers for TCR Jbeta segments. The source is immuneACCESS, and TCRdb retained only in-frame sequences with V and J called. Part of the clones is not carried over; for the studies checked, unresolved V genes explain less than half of this, and the remainder is unexplained. Counted in this sample were under 250,000 clones; over 65% of them appeared once. Together, the top ten hold 1.3% of the sample. Material for sequencing was PBMCs. These receptors all come from a human donor in good health.

This clone was seen only a few times. The V call is TRBV9, the J call TRBJ2-7; a possible D gene is TRBD2 (6 bases). The V gene lost 3 bases and the J gene lost 6 bases, with 13 bases spanning the gap. Germline V gene sequence: CDR1 SGDLS, CDR2 YYNGEE. The CDR3 has 13 residues. The chain's CDR3 is CASSGPPRGEQYF. CDR3 nucleotide sequence: TGTGCCAGCAGCGGGCCGCCGCGGGGCGAGCAGTACTTC.

The V gene is TRBV14, the J gene TRBJ1-1, with D perhaps TRBD1 (5 bases). The CDR3 consists of 14 residues. From germline, CDR1 is SGHDN and CDR2 FVKESK. V shed 4 bases and J shed 3 bases, with 12 bases lying between them. CDR3: CASSLSGSYTEAFF. In nucleotides, the CDR3 is TGTGCCAGCAGCCTGTCAGGGTCGTACACTGAAGCTTTCTTT.

V is TRBV5-8 and J is TRBJ2-7, with 11 positions matching TRBD1. V was pared by 4 bases and J by 4 bases, with 4 bases of the junction left unmatched. Germline V gene lookup returns CDR1 SGHTS and CDR2 YDEGEE. This CDR3 is 14 amino acids long. CDR3 nucleotides: TGTGCCAGCAGCCTGGGACAGGGGGTTTACGAGCAGTACTTC. It translates to CASSLGQGVYEQYF.

This chain links TRBV10-3 with TRBJ2-1; TRBD2 matches 7 bases. Per germline, CDR1 ENHRY and CDR2 SYGVKD. CDR3 length equals 15 residues. CDR3 amino acids: CASAHRGSSYNEQFF. The CDR3 nucleotides read TGTGCATCCGCCCACCGCGGGAGCTCCTACAATGAGCAGTTCTTC.

The rearrangement joins TRBV5-1 to TRBJ2-1; D is perhaps TRBD2 (6 bases). Germline lookup yields CDR1 SGHRS and CDR2 YFSETQ. This CDR3 has 17 residues. V was trimmed by 0 bases and J by 6 bases, leaving 19 bases between them. CDR3 in amino acids: CASSLAGTPTGANEQFF. CDR3 DNA: TGCGCCAGCAGCTTGGCCGGGACTCCCACGGGTGCCAATGAGCAGTTCTTC.

The gene calls are TRBV4-1 and TRBJ2-2; TRBD2 matches 12 bases. The CDR3 runs to 17 residues. Unmatched junction bases numbered 10, after V lost 6 bases and J lost 5 bases. Germline CDR1 reads MGHRA; CDR2 reads YSYEKL. The CDR3 bases are TGCGCCAGCAGTCGCGGGACTAGCGGGCCCTGGACCGGGGAGCTGTTTTTT. Protein product: CASSRGTSGPWTGELFF.

V and J are TRBV5-1 and TRBJ2-5; D is perhaps TRBD2 (5 bases). Gene TRBJ2-7 matches the end of the DNA better, so the J call may be wrong. Germline V gene data show CDR1 as SGHRS and CDR2 as YFSETQ. This CDR3 is 14 amino acids long. The CDR3 loop is CASSRRDLPYEQYF. Written as DNA, the CDR3 is TGCGCCAGCAGCAGACGGGATCTCCCCTACGAGCAGTACTTC.

This chain connects TRBV30 to TRBJ1-2; 9 positions agree with TRBD1. J gave up 8 bases and V 3 bases, and 7 bases lay outside the gene matches. There are 13 residues in the CDR3. Germline V gene lookup returns CDR1 GTSNPN and CDR2 SVGIG (reference sequence). Here the CDR3 DNA reads TGTGCCTGGAGAATGGGACAGGGAGACGGCTACACCTTC. Amino acids: CAWRMGQGDGYTF.

The chain is built from TRBV5-1 and TRBJ1-2; unclear D gene. V lost 0 bases and J 8 bases, leaving 17 bases between the germline ends. The CDR3 spans 15 residues. In germline, CDR1 is SGHRS, CDR2 YFSETQ. CDR3 sequence: CASSLVGGREGGYTF. CDR3 DNA: TGCGCCAGCAGCTTGGTAGGTGGGAGGGAAGGCGGCTACACCTTC.

This chain uses TRBV21-1 with TRBJ2-7; TRBD1 is the table's D call and was not checked against the DNA. TRBV21-1 is shown as a pseudogene. The CDR3 consists of 18 residues. The CDR3 is CASSKGPNRDRGKLEQYF. Written as DNA, the CDR3 is TGTGCCAGCAGCAAAGGCCCGAATAGGGACAGGGGAAAGTTGGAGCAGTACTTC.

This chain links TRBV28 with TRBJ1-5, with D possibly TRBD1 on 6 matching bases. Between the trimmed V and J ends, which lost 7 bases and 2 bases, there was a span of 6 bases. There are 12 residues in the CDR3. The germline CDR1 and CDR2 sequences are MDHEN and SYDVKM. The CDR3 sequence: CASNRGNQPQHF. DNA for the CDR3: TGTGCCAGCAACAGGGGCAATCAGCCCCAGCATTTT.

J is TRBJ1-2 and V is TRBV27; the D gene is possibly TRBD1 (6 bases). The V end was cut by 5 bases, the J end by 5 bases, with 15 bases between. The CDR3 contains 14 residues. Germline CDR1 reads MNHEY; CDR2 reads SMNVEV (reference sequence). The chain's CDR3 is CASSPWTDGYGYTF. In nucleotides, the CDR3 is TGTGCCAGCAGTCCCTGGACAGATGGTTATGGCTACACCTTC.

The V call is TRBV11-3, the J call TRBJ1-3, with a possible D match to TRBD1 (5 bases). The germline V gene has CDR1 SGHNT and CDR2 YENEEA. V shed 1 base and J shed 4 bases, with 11 bases lying between them. The CDR3 runs to 15 residues. In nucleotides, the CDR3 is TGTGCCAGCAGCTTAGTACAGGATCCCGGAAACACCATATATTTT. This codes for CASSLVQDPGNTIYF.

The chain joins TRBV4-1 to TRBJ2-1; D is perhaps TRBD2 (5 bases). This CDR3 contains 18 residues. The V and J ends lost 1 base and 0 bases respectively, with 16 bases between them. Germline V lookup: CDR1 MGHRA, CDR2 YSYEKL. The CDR3 DNA reads as TGCGCCAGCAGCCAAGCCCCAGCCGAGCGGACCTCCTACAATGAGCAGTTCTTC. Its translation is CASSQAPAERTSYNEQFF.

This clone is a singleton in its sample. The chain employs TRBV5-4 and TRBJ2-5; TRBD2 might be the D (5 bases). The DNA end is more similar to TRBJ2-7, so the J call may be wrong. CDR1 is SGHNT, CDR2 YYREEE, per germline (reference sequence). The CDR3 loop spans 14 amino acids. DNA for the CDR3: TGTGCCAGCAGCCGAGAGACTACGGTCCACGAGCAGTACTTC. This gives the protein CASSRETTVHEQYF.

The chain joins TRBV19 to TRBJ2-7, with 7 bases aligning to TRBD1. The J segment lost 2 bases and the V segment lost 3 bases, leaving 4 bases of the junction unmatched. The length of the CDR3 is 14 residues. Per germline, CDR1 LNHDA and CDR2 SQIVND (reference sequence). The DNA for the CDR3 is TGTGCCAGTAGTATGCAAACAGGGGCCTACGAGCAGTACTTC. Amino acids: CASSMQTGAYEQYF.

This sequence joins TRBV6-5 and TRBJ1-4; D ambiguous. CDR3 length equals 16 residues. Trimming stripped 2 bases from V and 0 bases from J, with 10 bases between. The germline CDR1 and CDR2 sequences are MNHEY and SVGAGI. DNA of the CDR3: TGTGCCAGCAGTTACAGGACTCCTCCAACTAATGAAAAACTGTTTTTT. Residues: CASSYRTPPTNEKLFF.

The chain's CDR3 is CASSVAGATYEQYF. CDR3 nucleotide sequence: TGTGCCAGCTCAGTAGCGGGGGCCACCTACGAGCAGTACTTC. The chain joins TRBV18 to TRBJ2-7; 9 bases match TRBD2. This CDR3 has 14 residues. CDR1 KGHSH and CDR2 LQKENI come from the germline V gene. With 5 bases clipped from V and 2 bases from J, the junction kept 4 bases outside the gene matches. Combining the CDR3 with reference TRBV18 and TRBJ2-7 gives the whole variable domain NAGVMQNPRHLVRRRGQEARLRCSPMKGHSHVYWYRQLPEEGLKFMVYLQKENIIDESGMPKERFSAEFPKEGPSILRIQQVVRGDSAAYFCASSVAGATYEQYFGPGTRLTVT.